The T cell receptor (beta chain) under discussion was sequenced for a study of CD8+CD57+ T cells in acquired aplastic anemia. The CDR3 consists of 14 residues. V was pared by 3 bases and J by 7 bases, with 13 bases between. Germline CDR1 LNHNV, CDR2 YYDKDF (reference sequence). The study profiled TCR beta VDJ and CDR3 using genomic DNA as template. TCRdb re-analysed the reads in MiXCR, keeping a single row per CDR3 protein. The sample yields roughly 200,000 distinct CDR3 sequences, over 55% seen once. Before being chosen for sequencing, patients had shown CD8+CD57+ cell expansion by flow cytometry. The genes are TRBV15 and TRBJ2-1; D is undetermined. The TCR originated in a human donor with aplastic anemia. The sample taken for sequencing was sorted CD4+, CD8+, or CD8+CD57+ T cells (not recorded which) from PBMCs. The CDR3 here is CATSSLGMRNEQFF. The CDR3 DNA reads as TGTGCCACCAGCAGTTTAGGGATGAGAAATGAGCAGTTCTTC.